This TCR beta chain is from a study of blood T cell repertoires in COVID-19. At the level of the study: Sites across the United States, Italy and Spain contributed samples from acute and convalescent COVID-19. The cDNA or gDNA used as material had been derived from T cells, B-cell-depleted T cells, or PBMCs.

Germline V gene lookup returns CDR1 LNHDA and CDR2 SQIVND (reference sequence). The CDR3 totals 17 residues. J lost 2 bases, V lost 8 bases, and 12 bases had no gene match. The table came from immunoSEQ multiplex PCR; TCRdb's copy has only in-frame clones and leaves some out. There are under 150,000 clones in the sample; over 65% occur only once, and 8.1% lies in the top ten. Material for sequencing was peripheral blood. This chain uses TRBV19 with TRBJ2-6; 7 positions agree with TRBD1. This receptor was identified in a woman between 40 and 50 years old with acute or convalescent COVID-19. The DNA for the CDR3 is TGTGCCAGTCTCAGCAGGCAAGGGACAGCTGGGGCCAACGTCCTGACTTTC. Encoded protein: CASLSRQGTAGANVLTF.